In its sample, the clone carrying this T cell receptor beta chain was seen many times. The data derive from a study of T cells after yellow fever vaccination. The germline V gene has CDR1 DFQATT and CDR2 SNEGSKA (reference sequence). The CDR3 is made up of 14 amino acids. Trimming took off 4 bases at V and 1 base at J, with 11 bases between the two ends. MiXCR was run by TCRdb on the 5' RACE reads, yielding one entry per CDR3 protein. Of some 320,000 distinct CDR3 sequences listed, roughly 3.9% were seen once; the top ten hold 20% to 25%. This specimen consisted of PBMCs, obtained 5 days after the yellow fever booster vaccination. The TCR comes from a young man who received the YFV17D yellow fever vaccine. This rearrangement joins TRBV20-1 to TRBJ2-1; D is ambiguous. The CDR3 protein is CSAKGKGSYNEQFF. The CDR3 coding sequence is TGCAGTGCTAAGGGTAAAGGATCCTACAATGAGCAGTTCTTC.